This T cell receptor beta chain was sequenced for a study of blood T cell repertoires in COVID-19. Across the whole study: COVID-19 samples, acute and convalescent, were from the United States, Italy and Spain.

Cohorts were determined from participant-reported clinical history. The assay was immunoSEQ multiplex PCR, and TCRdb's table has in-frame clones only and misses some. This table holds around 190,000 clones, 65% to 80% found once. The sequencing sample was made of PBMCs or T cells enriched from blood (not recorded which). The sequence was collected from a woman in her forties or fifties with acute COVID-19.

CDR3 residues: CASSPKKGQGNTIYF. For the CDR3, the DNA is TGTGCCAGCTCACCAAAGAAAGGACAGGGAAACACCATATATTTT. The rearrangement joins TRBV18 to TRBJ1-3, with TRBD1 as a possible D gene (6 bases). Trimming left V 2 bases short and J 4 bases short, with 12 bases between. The CDR3 consists of 15 residues. Germline V lookup: CDR1 KGHSH, CDR2 LQKENI. The full variable domain, rest sourced from reference TRBV18 and TRBJ1-3, is NAGVMQNPRHLVRRRGQEARLRCSPMKGHSHVYWYRQLPEEGLKFMVYLQKENIIDESGMPKERFSAEFPKEGPSILRIQQVVRGDSAAYFCASSPKKGQGNTIYFGEGSWLTVV.